A selection of T cell receptor beta chains follows, all from one sample in a study of human T cells and chemical hapten exposure. TCRdb recomputed calls from the RACE reads with MiXCR, one row per CDR3 protein. This sample has roughly 380,000 distinct CDR3 sequences, with roughly 4.8% found just once. The sequences come from whole blood, collected in connection with sensitization to the hapten diphenylcyclopropenone (DPC). These receptors came from a woman in her forties or fifties with alopecia areata. Some clones in this sample may be carry-over from other donors' samples. CDR3s include the opening cysteine and the closing phenylalanine or tryptophan. Fields, in order: D gene, V gene, J gene, clone size, CDR3 protein, CDR3 DNA. D genes are given only for firm matches. Clone size is given for some rows only: seen once, a few or many times, or a class if the clone is expanded.

>-|TRBV15|TRBJ2-6|-
CATSRGDLKSGANVLTF
TGTGCCACCAGCAGAGGTGACCTGAAATCTGGGGCCAACGTCCTGACTTTC
>TRBD2|TRBV29-1|TRBJ2-3|many
CSVVARLAGAEDTQYF
TGCAGCGTCGTGGCGCGACTAGCGGGAGCTGAAGATACGCAGTATTTT
>-|TRBV29-1|TRBJ2-3|many
CSVEDGSHTDTQYF
TGCAGCGTTGAAGACGGCTCCCACACAGATACGCAGTATTTT
>TRBD1|TRBV12-3/TRBV12-4|TRBJ1-5|many
CASGDRGSQPQHF
TGTGCCAGCGGAGACAGGGGATCTCAGCCCCAGCATTTT
>-|TRBV2|TRBJ1-1|few
CASSSSIGDTEAFF
TGTGCCAGCTCCTCCAGTATCGGGGACACTGAAGCTTTCTTT
>-|TRBV20-1|TRBJ1-2|few
CSAHTDGYTF
TGCAGTGCCCACACGGACGGCTACACCTTC
>TRBD1|TRBV4-1|TRBJ1-3|-
CASSHSGTVGGNTIYF
TGCGCCAGCAGCCATTCCGGGACAGTTGGTGGAAACACCATATATTTT
>TRBD2|TRBV2|TRBJ2-7|many
CATFGLAGEYEQYF
TGTGCCACCTTCGGACTAGCGGGGGAATACGAGCAGTACTTC
>-|TRBV27|TRBJ2-7|-
CASSFGRWGGEYF
TGTGCCAGCAGTTTCGGGCGGTGGGGAGGAGAGTACTTC
>-|TRBV4-1|TRBJ1-2|many
CASSQIAGSPTYGYTF
TGCGCCAGCAGCCAGATTGCAGGGTCCCCTACCTATGGCTACACCTTC
>TRBD1|TRBV9|TRBJ1-1|-
CASSGAPDRGLPEAFF
TGTGCCAGCAGCGGGGCCCCGGACAGGGGATTGCCTGAAGCTTTCTTT
>TRBD1|TRBV6-5|TRBJ2-1|-
CASSYRQGRDEQFF
TGTGCCAGCAGCTATCGACAGGGTAGGGATGAGCAGTTCTTC
>-|TRBV5-1|TRBJ1-5|-
CASSLGSGGNQPQHF
TGCGCCAGCAGCTTGGGTAGCGGGGGCAATCAGCCCCAGCATTTT
>TRBD1|TRBV3-1|TRBJ1-3|few
CASSHTGGANTIYF
TGTGCCAGCAGCCACACAGGGGGGGCGAACACCATATATTTT
>TRBD2|TRBV6-1|TRBJ2-3|-
CASSEAGRVAGGPTDTQYF
TGTGCCAGCAGTGAAGCGGGGAGGGTAGCGGGGGGGCCAACAGATACGCAGTATTTT
>TRBD2|TRBV5-1|TRBJ2-3|many
CASSPMTSGEWPDTQYF
TGCGCCAGCAGCCCGATGACTAGCGGGGAGTGGCCAGATACGCAGTATTTT
>-|TRBV28|TRBJ1-5|many
CASLGGFPNQPQHF
TGTGCCAGCCTGGGCGGGTTCCCCAATCAGCCCCAGCATTTT
>TRBD1|TRBV20-1|TRBJ2-7|many
CSATSGGSISYEQYF
TGCAGTGCTACCTCAGGGGGCTCAATCTCCTACGAGCAGTACTTC
>TRBD1|TRBV2|TRBJ2-4|few
CASSRQGIKNIQYF
TGTGCCAGCAGTCGACAGGGGATCAAAAACATTCAGTACTTC
>TRBD2|TRBV19|TRBJ2-7|many
CASSAKRDVVYEQYF
TGTGCCAGTAGTGCCAAGCGGGACGTGGTCTACGAGCAGTACTTC
>-|TRBV7-2|TRBJ2-2|many
CASSPGPNTGELFF
TGTGCCAGCAGCCCCGGGCCGAACACCGGGGAGCTGTTTTTT
>-|TRBV27|TRBJ1-2|many
CASRPGSHYGYTF
TGTGCCAGCCGGCCGGGCAGTCACTATGGCTACACCTTC
>-|TRBV29-1|TRBJ1-1|many
CSVLGQGNTEAFF
TGCAGCGTGCTTGGCCAGGGGAACACTGAAGCTTTCTTT
>-|TRBV7-2|TRBJ2-3|many
CASSPTGTRTDTQYF
TGTGCCAGCAGCCCAACCGGGACCCGCACAGATACGCAGTATTTT
>TRBD1|TRBV23-1|TRBJ2-5|few
CASSHQGQAAPQETQYF
TGCGCCAGCAGTCACCAAGGACAGGCTGCTCCTCAAGAGACCCAGTACTTC
>-|TRBV7-2|TRBJ1-1|many
CASRSDSISGEAFF
TGTGCCAGCAGATCGGACTCAATTAGTGGAGAAGCTTTCTTT
>TRBD1|TRBV6-2/TRBV6-3|TRBJ2-7|few
CASGQAGQGAYEQYF
TGTGCCAGCGGCCAAGCGGGACAGGGGGCCTACGAGCAGTACTTC
>-|TRBV12-3/TRBV12-4|TRBJ2-3|-
CASCAGARDTQYF
TGTGCCAGCTGCGCGGGGGCAAGAGATACGCAGTATTTT
>TRBD2|TRBV20-1|TRBJ2-1|-
CSASSTSGAYNEQFF
TGCAGTGCTAGTAGTACTAGCGGGGCCTACAATGAGCAGTTCTTC
>-|TRBV29-1|TRBJ2-3|many
CSGAGGQGGTDTQYF
TGCAGCGGGGCGGGCGGTCAGGGCGGCACAGATACGCAGTATTTT
>-|TRBV5-1|TRBJ2-7|many
CASSLRAATTKASYEQYF
TGCGCCAGCAGCTTGCGGGCAGCTACCACCAAAGCGTCCTACGAGCAGTACTTC
>TRBD2|TRBV3-1|TRBJ2-3|few
CASSRGLAGAPDTQYF
TGTGCCAGCAGCCGAGGGTTAGCGGGGGCTCCAGATACGCAGTATTTT
>-|TRBV27|TRBJ2-5|-
CASSLGGGAPKEETQYF
TGTGCCAGCAGCCTAGGGGGAGGGGCCCCGAAGGAAGAGACCCAGTACTTC
>-|TRBV28|TRBJ2-3|-
CASSLWRADTQYF
TGTGCCAGCAGTTTATGGCGGGCAGATACGCAGTATTTT
>-|TRBV10-3|TRBJ2-7|few
CAIRGGQGPSEQYF
TGTGCCATCAGGGGCGGGCAGGGGCCCTCCGAGCAGTACTTC
>-|TRBV12-3/TRBV12-4|TRBJ1-1|-
CASSLDVRAAFF
TGTGCCAGCAGTTTAGATGTCCGGGCGGCTTTCTTT
>-|TRBV6-1|TRBJ1-5|-
CASSGQENQPQHF
TGTGCCAGCAGTGGACAAGAGAATCAGCCCCAGCATTTT
>-|TRBV6-5|TRBJ1-6|many
CASSYTPPRGSPLHF
TGTGCCAGCAGTTACACTCCGCCCCGGGGATCACCCCTCCACTTT
>-|TRBV14|TRBJ1-1|many
CASSQISGRTEAFF
TGTGCCAGCAGCCAAATATCAGGCCGTACTGAAGCTTTCTTT
>TRBD1|TRBV5-1|TRBJ1-1|many
CASSYTGANTEAFF
TGCGCCAGCAGCTACACAGGGGCGAACACTGAAGCTTTCTTT
>-|TRBV6-6|TRBJ1-1|-
CASSFSPDTNTEAFF
TGTGCCAGCAGTTTCTCCCCGGACACGAACACTGAAGCTTTCTTT
>-|TRBV7-3|TRBJ2-1|-
CASSAQGGREDEQFF
TGTGCCAGCAGCGCTCAGGGGGGGCGGGAGGATGAGCAGTTCTTC
>-|TRBV21-1|TRBJ2-3|-
CASSPDRVADTQYF
TGTGCCAGCAGCCCAGACAGGGTGGCAGATACGCAGTATTTT